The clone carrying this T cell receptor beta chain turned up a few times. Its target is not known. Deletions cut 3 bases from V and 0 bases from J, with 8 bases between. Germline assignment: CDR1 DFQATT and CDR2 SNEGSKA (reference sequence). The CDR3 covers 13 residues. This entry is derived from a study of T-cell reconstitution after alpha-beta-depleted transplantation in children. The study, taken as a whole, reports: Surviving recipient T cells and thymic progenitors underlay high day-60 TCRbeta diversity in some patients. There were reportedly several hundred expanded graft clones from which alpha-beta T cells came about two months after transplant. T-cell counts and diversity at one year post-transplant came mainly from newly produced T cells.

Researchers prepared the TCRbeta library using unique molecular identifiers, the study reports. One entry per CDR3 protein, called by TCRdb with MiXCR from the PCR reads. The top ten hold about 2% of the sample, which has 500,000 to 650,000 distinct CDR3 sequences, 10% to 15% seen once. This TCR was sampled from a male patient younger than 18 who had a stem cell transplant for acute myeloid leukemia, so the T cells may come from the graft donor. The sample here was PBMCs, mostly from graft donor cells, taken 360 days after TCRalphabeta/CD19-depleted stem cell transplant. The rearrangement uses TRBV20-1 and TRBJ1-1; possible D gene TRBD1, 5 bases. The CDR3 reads CSASPDMNTEAFF. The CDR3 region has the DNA TGCAGTGCTAGTCCGGACATGAACACTGAAGCTTTCTTT.